Listed here are 6 T cell receptor beta chains from one sample, sequenced in a study of control samples from healthy donors and cancer patients. Sequenced by immunoSEQ multiplex PCR; TCRdb stores in-frame clones only, minus some. The sample shows about 100,000 clones, 75% to 90% of them seen only once. Sequencing was done on a sample of blood. The receptors derive from a man aged 25 to 40 in good health.

The rearrangement uses TRBV10-3 and TRBJ1-4; D not certain. Trimming pared 10 bases from V and 7 bases from J, leaving 19 bases between. The CDR3 has 14 residues. Germline assignment: CDR1 ENHRY and CDR2 SYGVKD. The CDR3 bases are TGTGCCACCCGAGATTCCGGAAAGACTGAAAAACTGTTTTTT. As protein: CATRDSGKTEKLFF.

The V call is TRBV6-5, the J call TRBJ2-5; TRBD1 might be the D (5 bases). This CDR3 has 14 amino acids. Germline V lookup: CDR1 MNHEY, CDR2 SVGAGI. Between the trimmed V and J ends, which lost 6 bases and 2 bases, there was a span of 13 bases. The CDR3 DNA follows: TGTGCCAGCAGCCAAAGACAGCTTCAAGAGACCCAGTACTTC. Amino acids: CASSQRQLQETQYF.

The chain uses TRBV27 and TRBJ2-3; TRBD2 matches 7 bases. The CDR3 covers 16 residues. The junction had 6 bases not matched to a gene; V was cut back by 2 bases and J by 1 base. Germline V lookup: CDR1 MNHEY, CDR2 SMNVEV (reference sequence). In nucleotides, the CDR3 is TGTGCCAGCAGTTTACAGCGGGGCACGGGCACAGATACGCAGTATTTT. This translates into CASSLQRGTGTDTQYF.

This clone was counted a single time. The chain carries TRBV2 and TRBJ1-1, with unresolved D. The CDR3 is 14 residues long. Per germline, CDR1 SNHLY and CDR2 FYNNEI. Between the trimmed V and J ends, which lost 8 bases and 2 bases, there was a span of 15 bases. The CDR3 bases are TGTGCCAGCTTAGCCCAGAGATATAACACTGAAGCTTTCTTT. It codes for CASLAQRYNTEAFF. Full variable domain (outside the CDR3, taken from reference TRBV2 and TRBJ1-1): EPEVTQTPSHQVTQMGQEVILRCVPISNHLYFYWYRQILGQKVEFLVSFYNNEISEKSEIFDDQFSVERPDGSNFTLKIRSTKLEDSAMYFCASLAQRYNTEAFFGQGTRLTVV.

As for this clone: Other nucleotide sequences in the sample specify the same CDR3. The V gene is TRBV3-1 (or the pseudogene TRBV3-2), the J gene TRBJ2-1; D may match TRBD1 or TRBD2 (5 bases each). CDR1 and CDR2 from the germline V gene are LGHDT and YNNKEL (reference sequence). CDR3 length: 15 residues. V gave up 5 bases and J gave up 4 bases, with 15 bases separating them. The CDR3 is CASSSPGQKYNEQFF. The CDR3 coding sequence is TGTGCCAGCAGCTCACCGGGGCAAAAATACAATGAGCAGTTCTTC.

The chain combines TRBV3-1 (or the pseudogene TRBV3-2) with TRBJ1-5; D not resolved. Trimming removed 4 bases at V and 3 bases at J, with 13 bases between. The CDR3 runs to 15 residues. CDR1 and CDR2 from the germline V gene are LGHDT and YNNKEL (reference sequence). The DNA of the CDR3 is TGTGCCAGCAGCCCCATCCCCGGAGACAATCAGCCCCAGCATTTT. It translates to CASSPIPGDNQPQHF.